The 20 T cell receptor beta chains in this list originate from one sample, sequenced in a study of neoadjuvant anti-PD-1 for oral cavity cancer. This table comes from immunoSEQ multiplex PCR, and its TCRdb copy is limited to in-frame clones, with some not included. This table has 24,000 or so clones, roughly 30% appearing once. Noted time point: after neoadjuvant nivolumab, at surgical resection. The sequences come from tumor tissue, collected after nivolumab (anti-PD-1) treatment. The receptors shown here come from a person aged 40 to 85 with oral cavity squamous cell carcinoma.

This clone was seen only a few times. This chain connects TRBV28 to TRBJ2-7; 7 bases are a match to TRBD2. There are 15 residues in the CDR3. V lost 6 bases to trimming and J lost 2 bases; unmatched junction nucleotides: 10. CDR1 is MDHEN and CDR2 is SYDVKM in the germline V gene. The CDR3 nucleotides are TGTGCCAGCAGGGCTGGGTCTAGCGGCGCCTACGAGCAGTACTTC. Translation gives CASRAGSSGAYEQYF.

The chain employs TRBV29-1 and TRBJ2-7; 14 nucleotides agree with TRBD2. CDR3 length: 14 residues. Germline loops: CDR1 SQVTM, CDR2 ANQGSEA. V shed 4 bases and J 4 bases; nucleotides not matched to a gene: 3. The CDR3 region has the DNA TGCAGCGTTGTAGGGACTAGCGGGGGATACGAGCAGTACTTC. Its translation: CSVVGTSGGYEQYF.

This clone showed up just a few times. The chain joins TRBV19 to TRBJ2-3, with 9 bases fitting TRBD2. The CDR3 sequence is 15 residues long. CDR1 and CDR2 (germline): LNHDA, SQIVND (reference sequence). The V gene end was trimmed by 4 bases and the J gene end by 3 bases; junction bases not matched to a gene: 5. In DNA form, the CDR3 reads TGTGCCAGTAGTACGGGACTAGCTGCGACAGATACGCAGTATTTT. Translated, it gives CASSTGLAATDTQYF.

The CDR3 nucleotides are TGTGCCAGCAGCTTAGTGTTCCAAGGCCCGGATGGCTACACCTTC. This translates into CASSLVFQGPDGYTF. This sequence joins TRBV7-9 and TRBJ1-2, with D hard to call. CDR1 and CDR2 from the germline V gene are SEHNR and FQNEAQ (reference sequence). This CDR3 is 15 amino acids long. With 1 base removed from V and 6 bases from J, the gap between germline ends came to 15 bases.

This chain links TRBV20-1 with TRBJ1-1, with D uncertain. Germline V CDR1 and CDR2: DFQATT, SNEGSKA (reference sequence). Trimming took off 0 bases at V and 7 bases at J, with 6 bases between the two ends. The CDR3 loop spans 11 amino acids. CDR3 amino acids: CSARERGEAFF. The DNA for the CDR3 is TGCAGTGCTAGAGAGCGAGGTGAAGCTTTCTTT.

This clone was counted between two and nine times. The chain combines TRBV5-6 with TRBJ2-5; D is uncertain. Germline V gene lookup returns CDR1 SGHDT and CDR2 YYEEEE. The CDR3 is made up of 13 amino acids. Between the trimmed V and J ends, which lost 0 bases and 5 bases, there was a span of 8 bases. The CDR3 loop is CASSLVFLETQYF. CDR3 DNA: TGTGCCAGCAGCTTGGTTTTCCTGGAGACCCAGTACTTC.

V gene TRBV7-9 combines with J gene TRBJ1-5, with D uncertain. CDR3 length equals 17 residues. The germline gives CDR1 SEHNR, CDR2 FQNEAQ (reference sequence). V was trimmed by 1 base and J by 3 bases, leaving 16 bases between them. CDR3 DNA: TGTGCCAGCAGCTTAGAGAGGGTAAGCGAGTTCAATCAGCCCCAGCATTTT. Translating it yields CASSLERVSEFNQPQHF.

In this sample, this clone turned up many times. The J gene is TRBJ1-1, the V gene TRBV6-6; D unclear. The V gene's germline CDR1 is MNHNY and CDR2 SVGAGI (reference sequence). The CDR3 has 12 amino acids. V was cut by 5 bases and J by 4 bases, with 8 bases left in between. CDR3 nucleotide sequence: TGTGCCAGCAGTCCCATGGTCACTGAAGCTTTCTTT. Translation: CASSPMVTEAFF.

This clone was detected a few times. V usage is TRBV11-2 and J usage is TRBJ2-1; 14 bases align to TRBD2. CDR1 is SGHAT and CDR2 is FQNNGV in the germline V gene. V dropped 4 bases and J dropped 3; count of bases not matched to a gene: 5. This CDR3 comprises 17 residues. In DNA, the CDR3 is TGTGCCAGCAGCTCCGGACTAGCGGGAGGCTTCTACAATGAGCAGTTCTTC. It codes for CASSSGLAGGFYNEQFF.

The V call is TRBV5-1, the J call TRBJ1-6, with 9 bases lining up with TRBD1. The J segment lost 7 bases and the V segment lost 0 bases, leaving 2 bases of the junction unmatched. Germline V lookup: CDR1 SGHRS, CDR2 YFSETQ. The CDR3 runs to 15 residues. The CDR3 region is CASSLDGQGNSPLHF. In DNA form, the CDR3 reads TGCGCCAGCAGCTTGGACGGACAGGGGAATTCACCCCTCCACTTT.

The chain joins TRBV6-1 to TRBJ2-1; TRBD2 agrees at 8 bases. The germline gives CDR1 MNHNS, CDR2 SASEGT. J gave up 4 bases and V 2 bases, and 4 bases lay outside the gene matches. This CDR3 contains 15 residues. CDR3 DNA sequence: TGTGCCAGCAGTGAATCGAGCGGGGGTTACAATGAGCAGTTCTTC. Its translation is CASSESSGGYNEQFF.

The CDR3 region is CASSQGTSGGPVQETQYF. CDR3 DNA: TGCGCCAGCAGTCAAGGGACTAGCGGGGGACCCGTCCAAGAGACCCAGTACTTC. The V gene is TRBV23-1, the J gene TRBJ2-5, with TRBD2 matching 14 bases. TRBV23-1 is placed among ORFs of uncertain function. CDR3 length: 18 residues. V lost 2 bases to trimming and J lost 1 base; unmatched junction nucleotides: 6.

This chain connects TRBV5-1 to TRBJ2-1, with D perhaps TRBD1 or TRBD2 (5 bases each). Per germline, CDR1 SGHRS and CDR2 YFSETQ. The CDR3 runs to 14 residues. V was trimmed by 0 bases and J by 8 bases, leaving 12 bases between them. This CDR3 reads CASSLAGRVDEQFF. CDR3 coding DNA: TGCGCCAGCAGCTTGGCGGGGCGCGTCGATGAGCAGTTCTTC.

V usage is TRBV5-6 and J usage is TRBJ2-5; D possibly corresponds to TRBD2 (5 bases). From germline, CDR1 is SGHDT and CDR2 YYEEEE. This CDR3 spans 15 amino acids. Trimming removed 0 bases from V and 1 base from J, with 10 bases in between. The CDR3 nucleotides read TGTGCCAGCAGCTTGGCCGTCGGGGTCCAAGAGACCCAGTACTTC. This gives the protein CASSLAVGVQETQYF.

The sample holds a few counts of this clone. The rearrangement uses TRBV15 and TRBJ1-6; 7 nucleotides align to TRBD1. Germline V lookup: CDR1 LNHNV, CDR2 YYDKDF (reference sequence). This CDR3 has 16 residues. The V gene end was trimmed by 0 bases and the J gene end by 6 bases; junction bases not matched to a gene: 5. CDR3 protein: CATSRDRGQFNSPLHF. The CDR3 DNA follows: TGTGCCACCAGCAGAGATCGGGGACAGTTTAATTCACCCCTCCACTTT.

The sample holds a few counts of this clone. CDR3 DNA sequence: TGTGCCAGCTCACCGGGAAGTAAGTCACTCCTCTACGAGCAGTACTTC. Its translation: CASSPGSKSLLYEQYF. The V gene is TRBV18, the J gene TRBJ2-7; D is uncertain. Germline CDR1 is KGHSH and CDR2 is LQKENI. The CDR3 sequence is 16 residues long. The V gene lost 3 bases and the J gene lost 3 bases, with 18 bases spanning the gap.

This clone was detected only a few times. The rearrangement uses TRBV5-1 and TRBJ1-5; a weak D match, TRBD1 (5 bases). Germline values: CDR1 SGHRS, CDR2 YFSETQ. The V end lost 4 bases, the J end lost 5 bases, and 13 bases lay between the germline ends. CDR3 length: 14 amino acids. CDR3 loop: CASSPLGGDQPQHF. The CDR3 nucleotides are TGCGCCAGCAGCCCCCTGGGAGGGGATCAGCCCCAGCATTTT.

The chain couples TRBV4-2 to TRBJ2-3, with D unclear. Looked up from germline, CDR1 is LGHNA and CDR2 is YNFKEQ. The CDR3 contains 13 residues. V was trimmed by 4 bases and J by 5 bases, leaving 10 bases between them. CDR3 DNA sequence: TGTGCCAGCAGCCCCCGGACGGAAGATACGCAGTATTTT. Protein: CASSPRTEDTQYF.

This clone occurred a few times. The chain links TRBV5-1 to TRBJ2-5; 12 nucleotides agree with TRBD2. CDR1 and CDR2 from the germline V gene are SGHRS and YFSETQ. Trimming removed 4 bases from V and 5 bases from J; junction bases left unmatched: 3. The CDR3 sequence is 14 residues long. The CDR3 nucleotides read TGCGCCAGCAGCCAAGGGACTAGCGGGGAGACCCAGTACTTC. Protein product: CASSQGTSGETQYF.

The CDR3 is CASSLNGGMGDTGELFF. The CDR3 nucleotides read TGTGCCAGCAGTTTAAACGGGGGTATGGGGGACACCGGGGAGCTGTTTTTT. The chain has TRBV27 and TRBJ2-2, with D possibly being TRBD2 (6 bases). The CDR3 is made up of 17 amino acids. Germline loops: CDR1 MNHEY, CDR2 SMNVEV (reference sequence). V lost 2 bases and J 3 bases, leaving 16 bases between the germline ends.